The source of this T cell receptor (beta chain) is a study of early T cells in non-severe SARS-CoV-2 infection. Study overall: Chains stayed unpaired after sequencing of bulk RNA from unsorted whole blood. General study points: In VDJdb matching, anti-spike CD8 responses were favored while private and CD4 specificities went missing.

Germline CDR1 SGHNT, CDR2 YYREEE (reference sequence). V shed 1 base, J shed 1 base, and the junction held 3 bases outside the gene matches. The length of the CDR3 is 16 residues. Only a few counts were recorded for this clonotype. Its antigen is currently unknown. Individual cDNA molecules were tagged with unique molecular identifiers. Each CDR3 protein gets one entry after TCRdb re-called the 5' RACE reads with MiXCR. The sample has 65,000 to 95,000 distinct CDR3 sequences, about a sixth seen once; the top ten hold roughly 3%. The specimen was whole blood. V is TRBV5-4 and J is TRBJ2-5, with 11 nucleotides matching TRBD2. This sequence was found in an adult who was a healthcare worker with PCR-confirmed SARS-CoV-2 infection or an uninfected control (not recorded which). CDR3 sequence reads: CASSLPSGGFQETQYF. CDR3 DNA sequence: TGTGCCAGCAGCTTGCCTAGCGGGGGGTTCCAAGAGACCCAGTACTTC.